This TCR beta chain was found in a study of blood T cell repertoires in COVID-19. Participants reported their clinical history, and cohort assignment relied on those reports. The CDR3 runs to 13 residues. The germline CDR1 and CDR2 sequences are SEHNR and FQNEAQ (reference sequence). Assay: immunoSEQ multiplex PCR; the TCRdb copy retains only in-frame clones and omits some. The sample consists of a few hundred thousand clones, 88% of them appearing once. The receptor's source is a woman aged 45-65 years who had recovered from COVID-19. The chain links TRBV7-9 to TRBJ1-6; tentative D call: TRBD1 (5 bases). Sequencing was carried out using PBMCs or T cells enriched from blood (not recorded which). CDR3 sequence: CAIQSGVNSPLHF. As DNA, the CDR3 is TGTGCAATTCAGTCGGGGGTTAATTCACCCCTCCACTTT.